This is a list of T cell receptor beta chains from one sample in a study of T cell repertoires in cytomegalovirus infection. In TCRdb, the reads were re-called with MiXCR into one record per CDR3 protein. The sample carries about 130,000 distinct CDR3 sequences, roughly 9% recorded once. Specimen: PBMCs. The receptor source for this set is a human donor in good health (CMV status not recorded). Some clones in this sample may be carry-over from other donors' samples. Each CDR3 is given with its conserved first and last residue. D genes are given only for firm matches. The listing skips clone size in some rows; elsewhere it reads once, few, many or a size class.

D gene: NA
clone size: many
V gene: TRBV7-8
CDR3 length: 15
J gene: TRBJ2-5
CDR3 DNA: TGTGCCAGCAGCTTTCACGGTAATCTTCAAGAGACCCAGTACTTC
CDR3 protein: CASSFHGNLQETQYF

D gene: NA
clone size: NA
V gene: TRBV25-1
CDR3 length: 18
J gene: TRBJ1-4
CDR3 DNA: TGTGCCAGCAGCGGACTACCACAGGGACTTTCAACTAATGAAAAACTGTTTTTT
CDR3 protein: CASSGLPQGLSTNEKLFF

D gene: TRBD1
clone size: few
V gene: TRBV2
CDR3 length: 13
J gene: TRBJ1-5
CDR3 DNA: TGTGCCAGCAGTGAGGGCAGGGGGAAGTCCCAGCATTTT
CDR3 protein: CASSEGRGKSQHF

D gene: NA
clone size: NA
V gene: TRBV12-3/TRBV12-4
CDR3 length: 13
J gene: TRBJ2-2
CDR3 DNA: TGTGCCAGCAGTACCAGGGTCCCCGGGGAGCTGTTTTTT
CDR3 protein: CASSTRVPGELFF

D gene: NA
clone size: many
V gene: TRBV19
CDR3 length: 14
J gene: TRBJ1-5
CDR3 DNA: TGTGCCAGTAGTATAGGTTCGGGCAATCAGCCCCAGCATTTT
CDR3 protein: CASSIGSGNQPQHF

D gene: NA
clone size: once
V gene: TRBV5-1
CDR3 length: 14
J gene: TRBJ1-5
CDR3 DNA: TGCGCCAGCAGCTTAGAGGGGCCGGGGCAGCCCCAGCATTTT
CDR3 protein: CASSLEGPGQPQHF

D gene: NA
clone size: many
V gene: TRBV29-1
CDR3 length: 12
J gene: TRBJ2-3
CDR3 DNA: TGCAGCGTTGAAGCAGAGACAGATACGCAGTATTTT
CDR3 protein: CSVEAETDTQYF

D gene: NA
clone size: many
V gene: TRBV7-6
CDR3 length: 16
J gene: TRBJ2-3
CDR3 DNA: TGTGCCAGCAGCCTGGACCCACAAAGGGGCACAGATACGCAGTATTTT
CDR3 protein: CASSLDPQRGTDTQYF

D gene: TRBD1
clone size: many
V gene: TRBV7-8
CDR3 length: 15
J gene: TRBJ1-1
CDR3 DNA: TGTGCCAGCAGCTATCTGACAGGGATGAACACTGAAGCTTTCTTT
CDR3 protein: CASSYLTGMNTEAFF

D gene: NA
clone size: few
V gene: TRBV28
CDR3 length: 14
J gene: TRBJ1-1
CDR3 DNA: TGTGCCAGCAGCCCGGGGCCAATGAACACTGAAGCTTTCTTT
CDR3 protein: CASSPGPMNTEAFF

D gene: NA
clone size: many
V gene: TRBV29-1
CDR3 length: 13
J gene: TRBJ2-1
CDR3 DNA: TGCAGCGTTGTCCGGAGCTCCTACAATGAGCAGTTCTTC
CDR3 protein: CSVVRSSYNEQFF

D gene: TRBD1
clone size: NA
V gene: TRBV28
CDR3 length: 12
J gene: TRBJ1-1
CDR3 DNA: TGTGCCAGCAGTTTAGGGACAGGGGCCGCTTTCTTT
CDR3 protein: CASSLGTGAAFF

D gene: NA
clone size: NA
V gene: TRBV27
CDR3 length: 13
J gene: TRBJ2-1
CDR3 DNA: TGTGCCAGCAGTTTATCCCATAGAAATGAGCAGTTCTTC
CDR3 protein: CASSLSHRNEQFF

D gene: TRBD1
clone size: many
V gene: TRBV28
CDR3 length: 16
J gene: TRBJ1-5
CDR3 DNA: TGTGCCAGCAGTCCTGGGACAGGGGTTCAAGGTCAGCCCCAGCATTTT
CDR3 protein: CASSPGTGVQGQPQHF

D gene: NA
clone size: NA
V gene: TRBV20-1
CDR3 length: 14
J gene: TRBJ2-5
CDR3 DNA: TGCAGTGCTATACAGGGTTTTGGGAAAGAGACCCAGTACTTC
CDR3 protein: CSAIQGFGKETQYF

D gene: NA
clone size: many
V gene: TRBV5-1
CDR3 length: 13
J gene: TRBJ1-6
CDR3 DNA: TGCGCCAGCAGCTTGGACAGGAATTCACCCCTCCACTTT
CDR3 protein: CASSLDRNSPLHF

D gene: NA
clone size: few
V gene: TRBV9
CDR3 length: 15
J gene: TRBJ2-3
CDR3 DNA: TGTGCCAGCAGCGTAGGTGGGAGAAGGGAGGCTACGCAGTATTTT
CDR3 protein: CASSVGGRREATQYF

D gene: NA
clone size: few
V gene: TRBV2
CDR3 length: 13
J gene: TRBJ1-1
CDR3 DNA: TGTGCCAGCAGTGTCCGGCAAGACACTGAAGCTTTCTTT
CDR3 protein: CASSVRQDTEAFF

D gene: NA
clone size: many
V gene: TRBV5-4
CDR3 length: 16
J gene: TRBJ2-2
CDR3 DNA: TGTGCCAGCAGCTTGGAGGGAGGGGGCATCACCGGGGAGCTGTTTTTT
CDR3 protein: CASSLEGGGITGELFF

D gene: TRBD2
clone size: many
V gene: TRBV20-1
CDR3 length: 15
J gene: TRBJ2-1
CDR3 DNA: TGCAGTGCTAGATTCCAGCGGGGGCCCCGGGATGAGCAGTTCTTC
CDR3 protein: CSARFQRGPRDEQFF

D gene: TRBD2
clone size: few
V gene: TRBV5-5
CDR3 length: 15
J gene: TRBJ2-1
CDR3 DNA: TGTGCCAGCAGCTTGTCCGGGGGGGGCCTTGGTGAGCAGTTCTTC
CDR3 protein: CASSLSGGGLGEQFF

D gene: NA
clone size: many
V gene: TRBV20-1
CDR3 length: 14
J gene: TRBJ2-1
CDR3 DNA: TGCAGTGCTCCCGTGCGGGGGCCGTACAATGAGCAGTTCTTC
CDR3 protein: CSAPVRGPYNEQFF

D gene: TRBD1
clone size: many
V gene: TRBV20-1
CDR3 length: 16
J gene: TRBJ1-2
CDR3 DNA: TGCAGTGCTAGAGCTTTACAGGGGAGAGGGTCTGATGGCTACACCTTC
CDR3 protein: CSARALQGRGSDGYTF

D gene: NA
clone size: few
V gene: TRBV20-1
CDR3 length: 15
J gene: TRBJ1-6
CDR3 DNA: TGCAGTGCTAGACTTATCGAGACGGATAATTCACCCCTCCACTTT
CDR3 protein: CSARLIETDNSPLHF

D gene: NA
clone size: few
V gene: TRBV18
CDR3 length: 14
J gene: TRBJ1-1
CDR3 DNA: TGTGCCAGCTCACCAGACGGACAGAACACTGAAGCTTTCTTT
CDR3 protein: CASSPDGQNTEAFF

D gene: NA
clone size: many
V gene: TRBV24-1
CDR3 length: 14
J gene: TRBJ2-1
CDR3 DNA: TGTGCCACCAGCGACGGGACCACTAGTGATGAGCAGTTCTTC
CDR3 protein: CATSDGTTSDEQFF

D gene: TRBD1
clone size: NA
V gene: TRBV29-1
CDR3 length: 13
J gene: TRBJ1-2
CDR3 DNA: TGCAGCGTTTCGGACAGGGGAGACTATGGCTACACCTTC
CDR3 protein: CSVSDRGDYGYTF

D gene: NA
clone size: many
V gene: TRBV19
CDR3 length: 13
J gene: TRBJ2-7
CDR3 DNA: TGTGCCAGTAGATCTGGAGCTGCCTACGAGCAGTACTTC
CDR3 protein: CASRSGAAYEQYF

D gene: NA
clone size: NA
V gene: TRBV13
CDR3 length: 11
J gene: TRBJ2-3
CDR3 DNA: TGTGCCAGCAGCCCCCCAGATACGCAGTATTTT
CDR3 protein: CASSPPDTQYF

D gene: TRBD1
clone size: many
V gene: TRBV9
CDR3 length: 15
J gene: TRBJ2-1
CDR3 DNA: TGTGCCAGCAGCGTAGCGGGGACAGAATACAATGAGCAGTTCTTC
CDR3 protein: CASSVAGTEYNEQFF

D gene: NA
clone size: many
V gene: TRBV11-2
CDR3 length: 19
J gene: TRBJ1-4
CDR3 DNA: TGTGCCAGCAGCCTCAGAGGGATCGGGCCGGGGGGATATCCTGAAAAACTGTTTTTT
CDR3 protein: CASSLRGIGPGGYPEKLFF

D gene: NA
clone size: many
V gene: TRBV7-9
CDR3 length: 12
J gene: TRBJ1-5
CDR3 DNA: TGTGCCAGCAGCCCAACCAATCAGCCCCAGCATTTT
CDR3 protein: CASSPTNQPQHF

D gene: NA
clone size: NA
V gene: TRBV6-5
CDR3 length: 14
J gene: TRBJ1-1
CDR3 DNA: TGTGCCAGCAGTTACTCGGCCAGGAACACTGAAGCTTTCTTT
CDR3 protein: CASSYSARNTEAFF